This paragraph covers one TCR beta chain sequence. The clone's antigen remains unknown. No much larger clone exists at a distance of one base, and base qualities are not known. The data were taken from a study of radiation and T cells in renal cell carcinoma (dated by TCRdb to the early 2020s). Background for the entire study: TCR beta sequencing covered 50 to 55 samples in total, comprising approximately 26 tumors and approximately 27 peripheral blood samples. The final blood draw was performed at 4 weeks after radiation, at the same time as nephrectomy. Across all 50 or so samples, more than 4,000,000 unique CDR3 nucleotide sequences, encoding 2,658,974 unique CDR3 amino acid sequences, were identified. The full study reports these points: In blood, the top tumor clonotypes increased from baseline to 2 weeks after radiation and then shrank by 4 weeks, which suggests a temporary expansion of tumor-resident clones. Blood repertoire dynamics were not followed beyond 4 weeks after treatment. Because pretreatment tumor biopsies were not available, the baseline intratumoral presence of clonotypes could not be determined. Because the trial had a single-armed design, the trial could not examine how radiation dose or scheduling affected the TCR repertoire.

This specimen's time point label, per the study, means: blood 4 weeks post-SBRT, at nephrectomy. The treatment or condition label on this specimen signifies: 15 Gy SBRT to primary tumor, nephrectomy 4 weeks later. Samples were obtained from a clinical trial, in which 15 Gy stereotactic body radiation therapy was delivered to primary renal cell carcinomas and nephrectomy was performed 4 weeks later. Serial peripheral blood from radiation-treated patients was sampled at baseline, 2 weeks and 4 weeks after SBRT to track tumor-enriched clonotypes. Every patient's renal cell carcinoma showed clear cell pathology. Genomic DNA for TCR sequencing was prepared using the QIAamp DNA Blood Mini Kit (Qiagen). Only samples passing all quality control checks were included in the analyses. The immunoSEQ kit was used, according to the manufacturer's recommendations, to generate TCR beta libraries from genomic DNA. Library preparation used a first multiplex PCR with proprietary primers, then a second PCR adding unique barcodes, with bead cleanups after each round. A positive control reaction and a negative control reaction, both provided in the kit, were run with every batch of samples. The final libraries were assessed on an Agilent 4200 TapeStation D1000 ScreenTape, pooled by volume, and quantified by qPCR. Sequencing was performed on an Illumina NextSeq500 with a MidOutput 150-cycle cartridge, and 156 Read1 and 15 Index1 cycles were run with kit custom primers. The pooled library was loaded at 0.8 to 1 pM, with an approximately 20% PhiX control spiked in. As for how the authors treated the data: Vendor-processed data were analyzed in R, with a clonotype defined as all T cells sharing the same CDR3 nucleotide sequence. For clone abundance analyses, frequencies were normalized to the 10,000 most abundant clones per sample. Public T cell clones, averaging fewer than five per sample, were removed before analysis. A difference in abundance of at least 32-fold between compartments was used to define tumor-enriched and baseline blood-enriched clonotypes. A beta-binomial differential abundance model was used to identify clonotypes that expanded or contracted between blood time points. Tumor-blood repertoire similarity was measured with the Baroni-Urbani and Buser coefficient, and group comparisons used two-tailed Wilcoxon tests in R. In TCRdb, the immuneACCESS table is reduced to in-frame sequences with V and J assigned. These tables do not hold every clone; where another copy was compared, an unresolved V gene accounts for under half, and the others remain unexplained. The V and J calls and clone size come from that table; D and trimming were worked out from the DNA. The sample includes roughly 170,000 clones, with approximately 90% observed a single time. The ten largest clones take up 10% to 12% of the sample.

This clonotype was obtained from a woman between 45 and 65 years old with renal cell carcinoma. This material consisted of blood, taken from a patient whose treatment included radiotherapy and nephrectomy.

In nucleotides, the sequence is TGTGCCAGCAGCAAAAAGCAGGGATGGACCGGGGAGCTGTTTTTT. It encodes CASSKKQGWTGELFF. Recombination connected TRBV21-1 to TRBJ2-2; TRBD1 was called by the table and not checked on the DNA. TRBV21-1 is flagged as a pseudogene. Taken from cysteine to phenylalanine, the CDR3 has 15 residues. The kept DNA is CDR3 alone, 45 bases in frame from the first base.